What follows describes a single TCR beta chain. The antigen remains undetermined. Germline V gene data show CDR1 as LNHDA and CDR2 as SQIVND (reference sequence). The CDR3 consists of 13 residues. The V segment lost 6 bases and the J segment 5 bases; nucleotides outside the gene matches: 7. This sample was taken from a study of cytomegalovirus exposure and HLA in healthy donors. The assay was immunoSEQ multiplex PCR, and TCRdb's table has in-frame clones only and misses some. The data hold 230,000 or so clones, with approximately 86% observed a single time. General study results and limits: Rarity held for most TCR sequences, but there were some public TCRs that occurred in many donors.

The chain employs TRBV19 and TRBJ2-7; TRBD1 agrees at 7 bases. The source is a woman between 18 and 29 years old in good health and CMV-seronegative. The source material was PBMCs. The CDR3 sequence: CASSDRADNEQYF. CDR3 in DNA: TGTGCCAGTAGCGACAGGGCGGACAACGAGCAGTACTTC. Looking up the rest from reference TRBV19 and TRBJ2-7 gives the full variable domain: DGGITQSPKYLFRKEGQNVTLSCEQNLNHDAMYWYRQDPGQGLRLIYYSQIVNDFQKGDIAEGYSVSREKKESFPLTVTSAQKNPTAFYLCASSDRADNEQYFGPGTRLTVT.